These 25 T cell receptor beta chains were all obtained from the same sample, sequenced in a study of cytomegalovirus exposure and HLA in healthy donors. PCR employed 60 Vbeta and 13 Jbeta primers. TCRdb's copy holds only in-frame clones and misses some; the assay was immunoSEQ multiplex PCR. Of 150,000 to 200,000 clones in the sample, nearly 80% were seen once. The sample was PBMCs. Receptor source: a female donor in good health and CMV-seronegative.

This chain uses TRBV5-4 with TRBJ2-6, with 9 bases aligning to TRBD1. V was pared by 6 bases and J by 3 bases, with 13 bases of the junction left unmatched. Germline V gene lookup returns CDR1 SGHNT and CDR2 YYREEE (reference sequence). The CDR3 is 18 residues long. The CDR3 loop is CASTRDREGWGGANVLTF. CDR3 DNA sequence: TGTGCCAGCACCAGGGACAGGGAAGGGTGGGGTGGGGCCAACGTCCTGACTTTC.

This clone was detected a few times. The chain is built from TRBV5-4 and TRBJ2-5, with 10 bases identical to TRBD1. V lost 4 bases to trimming and J lost 5 bases; unmatched junction nucleotides: 11. The CDR3 consists of 16 residues. Germline CDR1 reads SGHNT; CDR2 reads YYREEE (reference sequence). CDR3 DNA: TGTGCCAGCAGCGCCCGGGACAGGGGCGGTTTGGAGACCCAGTACTTC. Protein sequence: CASSARDRGGLETQYF.

V and J are TRBV30 and TRBJ2-6, with TRBD1 matching 7 bases. Germline V lookup: CDR1 GTSNPN, CDR2 SVGIG (reference sequence). The V segment lost 4 bases and the J segment 0 bases; nucleotides outside the gene matches: 9. The length of the CDR3 is 17 residues. CDR3 nucleotides: TGTGCCTGGAAGTATTGGACAGGAGACTCTGGGGCCAACGTCCTGACTTTC. Protein sequence: CAWKYWTGDSGANVLTF.

CDR3 residues: CASSLPGREVLGTDTQYF. For the CDR3, the DNA is TGTGCCAGCAGCCTACCGGGACGGGAGGTGCTTGGCACAGATACGCAGTATTTT. The V and J genes are TRBV7-9 and TRBJ2-3; TRBD2 matches at 7 bases. Germline V CDR1 and CDR2: SEHNR, FQNEAQ (reference sequence). The CDR3 has 18 amino acids. Trimming took 5 bases from V and 1 from J; bases not matched to a gene: 15.

The chain combines TRBV28 with TRBJ2-5, with TRBD1 matching over 7 bases. The DNA end is more similar to TRBJ2-7, so the J call may be wrong. This CDR3 is built from 13 residues. The germline CDR1 and CDR2 sequences are MDHEN and SYDVKM. The CDR3 loop reads CASRPGQTYEQYF. As DNA, the CDR3 is TGTGCCAGCAGACCGGGACAGACTTACGAGCAGTACTTC.

J is TRBJ2-7 and V is TRBV5-6; D gene unclear. Germline V gene data show CDR1 as SGHDT and CDR2 as YYEEEE. This CDR3 is 12 amino acids long. Trimming removed 2 bases at V and 3 bases at J, with 6 bases between. The CDR3 reads CASSFSVYEQYF. CDR3 sequence (DNA): TGTGCCAGCAGCTTTTCTGTCTACGAGCAGTACTTC.

This sequence joins TRBV5-1 and TRBJ1-6, with 9 bases identical to TRBD1. Germline V lookup: CDR1 SGHRS, CDR2 YFSETQ. The CDR3 totals 22 residues. J lost 0 bases, V lost 0 bases, and 16 bases had no gene match. The CDR3 region has the DNA TGCGCCAGCAGCTTGGGACTACCGGGACAGGGTTGGGTTAACTCCTATAATTCACCCCTCCACTTT. It is translated as CASSLGLPGQGWVNSYNSPLHF.

The rearrangement uses TRBV6-1 and TRBJ1-1; D is possibly TRBD1 (6 bases). Germline lookup yields CDR1 MNHNS and CDR2 SASEGT. This CDR3 has 15 amino acids. V was cut by 4 bases and J by 0 bases, with 12 bases left in between. This CDR3 is CASSARQAMNTEAFF. Here the CDR3 DNA reads TGTGCCAGCAGTGCTAGACAGGCGATGAACACTGAAGCTTTCTTT.

The chain recombines TRBV20-1 with TRBJ2-7, with D possibly TRBD1 on 5 matching bases. V was clipped by 5 bases and J by 3 bases, with 8 bases between them. The CDR3 has 11 amino acids. Germline loops: CDR1 DFQATT, CDR2 SNEGSKA (reference sequence). This chain's CDR3 is CSALDSYEQYF. The CDR3 DNA reads as TGCAGTGCTCTCGACAGCTACGAGCAGTACTTC.

This chain links TRBV6-5 with TRBJ1-1; possible D gene TRBD1, 6 bases. Germline V gene data show CDR1 as MNHEY and CDR2 as SVGAGI. The ends were cut back, 2 bases at V and 1 base at J, with 8 bases in the middle. The CDR3 is made up of 14 amino acids. The CDR3 here is CASSYVDRNTEAFF. CDR3 nucleotides: TGTGCCAGCAGTTACGTGGACAGGAACACTGAAGCTTTCTTT.

The genes are TRBV2 and TRBJ1-2, with a weak D call TRBD1 (6 bases). Trimming cost V 2 bases and J 4 bases, with 17 bases left between them. This CDR3 has 16 amino acids. Per the germline V gene, CDR1 is SNHLY and CDR2 is FYNNEI. CDR3 sequence: CASSESLAGVVYGYTF. As DNA, the CDR3 is TGTGCCAGCAGTGAATCCTTGGCAGGGGTCGTCTATGGCTACACCTTC.

The chain combines TRBV27 with TRBJ1-5; 7 nucleotides align to TRBD1. V lost 10 bases, J lost 4 bases, and 1 base stayed unmatched. The germline V gene has CDR1 MNHEY and CDR2 SMNVEV (reference sequence). The length of the CDR3 is 11 residues. CDR3 loop: CATGGNQPQHF. The CDR3 DNA reads TGTGCCACAGGGGGAAATCAGCCCCAGCATTTT.

The chain combines TRBV9 with TRBJ1-1; TRBD1 matches at 12 bases. Germline V gene lookup returns CDR1 SGDLS and CDR2 YYNGEE. The trim removed 5 bases at V and 1 base at J, leaving 6 bases unmatched. The CDR3 loop spans 16 amino acids. In DNA, the CDR3 is TGTGCCAGCAGTCACGGGACAGGGGGCCCGAACACTGAAGCTTTCTTT. Protein product: CASSHGTGGPNTEAFF.

This chain links TRBV7-9 with TRBJ1-2; 7 bases agree with TRBD1. The J segment lost 8 bases and the V segment lost 5 bases, leaving 8 bases of the junction unmatched. Germline values: CDR1 SEHNR, CDR2 FQNEAQ (reference sequence). CDR3 length: 13 amino acids. As DNA, the CDR3 is TGTGCCAGCAGCCCGACAGGGTTGGTCGGCTACACCTTC. Protein: CASSPTGLVGYTF.

V is TRBV27 and J is TRBJ2-1; a weak D match, TRBD1 (5 bases). Germline values: CDR1 MNHEY, CDR2 SMNVEV (reference sequence). With 5 bases removed from V and 5 bases from J, the gap between germline ends came to 19 bases. The CDR3 is 16 amino acids. In DNA, the CDR3 is TGTGCCAGCAGTCCCCGTGAAGGAAGGGGTCACAATGAGCAGTTCTTC. Amino acid sequence: CASSPREGRGHNEQFF.

The V gene is TRBV4-1, the J gene TRBJ2-3; 9 nucleotides line up with TRBD2. The junction had 17 bases not matched to a gene; V was cut back by 3 bases and J by 1 base. The CDR3 runs 20 residues. CDR1 and CDR2 (germline): MGHRA, YSYEKL. This CDR3 reads CASSHGVAGALRDGTDTQYF. The CDR3 DNA is TGCGCCAGCAGCCATGGCGTAGCGGGAGCATTACGAGACGGCACAGATACGCAGTATTTT.

The J gene is TRBJ1-2, the V gene TRBV28; D uncertain. Germline CDR1 MDHEN, CDR2 SYDVKM. This CDR3 spans 14 amino acids. V was cut by 6 bases and J by 0 bases, with 11 bases left in between. For the CDR3, the DNA is TGTGCCAGCAGCTATCGCCTGTCTAACTATGGCTACACCTTC. As protein: CASSYRLSNYGYTF.

The chain recombines TRBV7-9 with TRBJ2-1; a weak D match, TRBD1 (5 bases). V lost 4 bases, J lost 7 bases, and 8 bases lay in between. This CDR3 comprises 12 residues. In germline, CDR1 is SEHNR, CDR2 FQNEAQ (reference sequence). CDR3 region: CASSSGYNEQFF. As DNA, the CDR3 is TGTGCCAGCAGCTCAGGGTATAATGAGCAGTTCTTC. Full variable domain (remainder filled in from reference TRBV7-9 and TRBJ2-1): DTGVSQNPRHKITKRGQNVTFRCDPISEHNRLYWYRQTLGQGPEFLTYFQNEAQLEKSRLLSDRFSAERPKGSFSTLEIQRTEQGDSAMYLCASSSGYNEQFFGPGTRLTVL.

V gene TRBV12-5 combines with J gene TRBJ2-2; D is perhaps TRBD1 (7 bases). V was trimmed by 3 bases and J by 4 bases, leaving 12 bases between them. CDR1 and CDR2 (germline): LGHNT, FRNRAP. The CDR3 is 15 residues long. The CDR3 coding sequence is TGTGCTAGTGGTTTCAGACAGGGAGGCACCGGGGAGCTGTTTTTT. Its translation is CASGFRQGGTGELFF.

V is TRBV13 and J is TRBJ2-5, with TRBD2 matching over 8 bases. Germline V CDR1 and CDR2: PRHDT, FYEKMQ (reference sequence). The CDR3 has 14 amino acids. The ends lost 8 bases at V and 1 base at J; junction bases unmatched: 6. CDR3 DNA: TGTGCCAGCGTGCGGGGGGACCTCCAAGAGACCCAGTACTTC. It encodes CASVRGDLQETQYF.

The gene calls are TRBV7-9 and TRBJ2-7; TRBD2 matches at 8 bases. Germline lookup yields CDR1 SEHNR and CDR2 FQNEAQ (reference sequence). The CDR3 length is 16 residues. J gave up 0 bases and V 6 bases, and 10 bases lay outside the gene matches. CDR3 sequence reads: CASRSKDSGVSYEQYF. The CDR3 DNA reads TGTGCCAGCAGATCTAAGGATAGCGGGGTCTCCTACGAGCAGTACTTC.

The V call is TRBV28, the J call TRBJ2-7; 7 bases map to TRBD1. The CDR3 has 14 amino acids. J was trimmed by 2 bases and V by 6 bases; bases with no gene match: 7. The V gene's germline CDR1 is MDHEN and CDR2 SYDVKM. CDR3 protein: CASSPGTDAYEQYF. The CDR3 nucleotides read TGTGCCAGCAGCCCCGGGACAGACGCCTACGAGCAGTACTTC.

This chain joins TRBV4-1 and TRBJ2-7; TRBD2 aligns across 7 bases. This CDR3 is 13 amino acids long. Germline lookup yields CDR1 MGHRA and CDR2 YSYEKL. V trimming: 2 bases; J trimming: 9 bases; junction bases outside the gene matches: 7. CDR3 region: CASSQQGGLGQYF. CDR3 DNA sequence: TGCGCCAGCAGCCAACAAGGAGGACTAGGGCAGTACTTC.

This chain uses TRBV30 with TRBJ1-1; TRBD1 aligns across 7 bases. This CDR3 comprises 13 residues. V lost 5 bases and J lost 5; bases outside the gene matches: 8. The germline V gene has CDR1 GTSNPN and CDR2 SVGIG (reference sequence). This chain's CDR3 is CAWAGDRDTEAFF. CDR3 DNA sequence: TGTGCCTGGGCAGGGGACAGAGATACTGAAGCTTTCTTT. The full variable domain, in which reference TRBV30 and TRBJ1-1 provide the parts outside the CDR3, is SQTIHQWPATLVQPVGSPLSLECTVEGTSNPNLYWYRQAAGRGLQLLFYSVGIGQISSEVPQNLSASRPQDRQFILSSKKLLLSDSGFYLCAWAGDRDTEAFFGQGTRLTVV.

This chain joins TRBV11-2 and TRBJ2-1, with a tentative D call TRBD1 (6 bases). Trimming stripped 1 base from V and 7 bases from J, with 8 bases between. CDR1 and CDR2 (germline): SGHAT, FQNNGV. The CDR3 is 13 amino acids. CDR3: CASSLAGANEQFF. The CDR3 DNA is TGTGCCAGCAGCTTAGCAGGGGCTAATGAGCAGTTCTTC. Combining the CDR3 with reference TRBV11-2 and TRBJ2-1 gives the whole variable domain EAGVAQSPRYKIIEKRQSVAFWCNPISGHATLYWYQQILGQGPKLLIQFQNNGVVDDSQLPKDRFSAERLKGVDSTLKIQPAKLEDSAVYLCASSLAGANEQFFGPGTRLTVL.